This T cell receptor beta chain was observed in a study of fetal regulatory T cell absence and autoimmunity. Background on the study: Without clinical diabetes, IPEX patients showed exocrine pancreas autoimmunity.

The V gene's germline CDR1 is GTSNPN and CDR2 SVGIG (reference sequence). V was clipped by 0 bases and J by 7 bases, with 18 bases between them. This CDR3 region has 16 residues. Using immunoSEQ multiplex PCR, the repertoire was profiled, and TCRdb retains in-frame clones only, with some absent. Of 95,000 or so clones detected, approximately 75% appear once; the ten largest clones hold 1.5% to 2.5%. This clonotype was sampled from a male donor with IPEX syndrome. Material: pancreas tissue. This sequence joins TRBV30 and TRBJ1-4, with D unclear. As DNA, the CDR3 is TGTGCCTGGAGTGTATCCACCTTTTCAATCGTTGAAAAACTGTTTTTT. Its translation: CAWSVSTFSIVEKLFF.